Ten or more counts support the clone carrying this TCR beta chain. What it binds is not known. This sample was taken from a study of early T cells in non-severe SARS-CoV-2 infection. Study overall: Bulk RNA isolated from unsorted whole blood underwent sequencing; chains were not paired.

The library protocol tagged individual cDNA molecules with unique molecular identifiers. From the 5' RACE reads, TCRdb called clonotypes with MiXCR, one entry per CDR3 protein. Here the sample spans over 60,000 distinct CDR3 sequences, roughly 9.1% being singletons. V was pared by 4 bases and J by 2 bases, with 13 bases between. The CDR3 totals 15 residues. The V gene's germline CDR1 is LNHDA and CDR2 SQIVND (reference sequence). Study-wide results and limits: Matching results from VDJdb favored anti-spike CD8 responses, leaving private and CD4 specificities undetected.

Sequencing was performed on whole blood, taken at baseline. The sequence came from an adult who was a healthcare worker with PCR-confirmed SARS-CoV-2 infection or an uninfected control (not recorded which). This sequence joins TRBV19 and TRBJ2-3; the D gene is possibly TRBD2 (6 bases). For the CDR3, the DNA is TGTGCCAGTAGTAGGGGCGCGGGGCACACAGATACGCAGTATTTT. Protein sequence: CASSRGAGHTDTQYF.